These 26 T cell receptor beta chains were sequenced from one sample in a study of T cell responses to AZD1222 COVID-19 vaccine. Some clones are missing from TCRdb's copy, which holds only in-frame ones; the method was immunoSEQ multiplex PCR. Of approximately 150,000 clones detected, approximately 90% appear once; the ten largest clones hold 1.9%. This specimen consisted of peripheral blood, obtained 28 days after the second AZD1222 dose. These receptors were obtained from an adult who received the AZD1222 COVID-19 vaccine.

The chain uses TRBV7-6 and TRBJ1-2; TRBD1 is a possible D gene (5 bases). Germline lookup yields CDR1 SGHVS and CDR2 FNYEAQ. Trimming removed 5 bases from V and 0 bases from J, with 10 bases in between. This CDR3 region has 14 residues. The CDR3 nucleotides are TGTGCCAGCAGCCACAGGCCAACTAACTATGGCTACACCTTC. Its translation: CASSHRPTNYGYTF.

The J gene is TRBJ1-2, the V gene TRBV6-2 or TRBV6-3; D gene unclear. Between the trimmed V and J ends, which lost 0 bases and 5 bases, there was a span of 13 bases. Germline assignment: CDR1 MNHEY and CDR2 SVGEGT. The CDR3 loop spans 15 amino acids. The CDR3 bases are TGTGCCAGCAGTTACTCTTCGAGAGGCTCTTATGGCTACACCTTC. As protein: CASSYSSRGSYGYTF.

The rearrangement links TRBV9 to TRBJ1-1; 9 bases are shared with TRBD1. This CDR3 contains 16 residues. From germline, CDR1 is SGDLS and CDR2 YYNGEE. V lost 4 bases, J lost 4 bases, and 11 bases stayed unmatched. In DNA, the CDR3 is TGTGCCAGCAGCCCGCAACAGGGGGCGCTGGGCACTGAAGCTTTCTTT. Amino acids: CASSPQQGALGTEAFF.

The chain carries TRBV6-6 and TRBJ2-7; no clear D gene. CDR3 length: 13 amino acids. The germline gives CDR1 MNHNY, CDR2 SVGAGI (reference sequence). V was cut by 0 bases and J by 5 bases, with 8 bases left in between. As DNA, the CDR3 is TGTGCCAGCAGTTACTCGCTCAGAAACGAGCAGTACTTC. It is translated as CASSYSLRNEQYF.

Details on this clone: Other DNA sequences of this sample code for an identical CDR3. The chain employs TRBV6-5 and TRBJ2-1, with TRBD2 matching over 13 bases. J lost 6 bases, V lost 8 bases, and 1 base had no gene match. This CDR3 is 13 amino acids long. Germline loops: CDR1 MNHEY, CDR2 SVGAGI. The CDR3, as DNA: TGTGCCAGCCGGACTAGCGGGAGCAATGAGCAGTTCTTC. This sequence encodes CASRTSGSNEQFF.

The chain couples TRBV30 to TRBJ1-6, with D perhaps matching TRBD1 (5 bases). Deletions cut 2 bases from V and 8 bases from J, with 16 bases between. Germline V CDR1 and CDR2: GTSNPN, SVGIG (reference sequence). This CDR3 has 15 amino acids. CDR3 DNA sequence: TGTGCCTGGAGTCCTCTAACAGGACACCATTCACCCCTCCACTTT. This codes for CAWSPLTGHHSPLHF.

The CDR3, as DNA: TGTGCCACCCACACTAGCGGCTTCTCCTACAATGAGCAGTTCTTC. The encoded protein is CATHTSGFSYNEQFF. This rearrangement joins TRBV6-5 to TRBJ2-1, with TRBD2 matching over 8 bases. Germline CDR1 and CDR2: MNHEY and SVGAGI. CDR3 length equals 15 residues. J gave up 0 bases and V 10 bases, and 8 bases lay outside the gene matches.

For the CDR3, the DNA is TGTGCCAGTACTAACAGGGTTGGGGAAGCTTTCTTT. Translation: CASTNRVGEAFF. This chain uses TRBV6-4 with TRBJ1-1, with D perhaps TRBD1 (6 bases). CDR1 and CDR2 (germline): MRHNA, SNTAGT. V lost 9 bases to trimming and J lost 8 bases, with 16 bases between them. The CDR3 sequence is 12 residues long.

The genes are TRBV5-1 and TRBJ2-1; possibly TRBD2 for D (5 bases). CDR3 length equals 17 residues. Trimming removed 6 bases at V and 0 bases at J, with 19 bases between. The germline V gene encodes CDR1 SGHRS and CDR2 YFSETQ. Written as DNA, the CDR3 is TGCGCCAGCAACGTTATGGGCGGGCTTAGCTCCTACAATGAGCAGTTCTTC. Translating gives CASNVMGGLSSYNEQFF.

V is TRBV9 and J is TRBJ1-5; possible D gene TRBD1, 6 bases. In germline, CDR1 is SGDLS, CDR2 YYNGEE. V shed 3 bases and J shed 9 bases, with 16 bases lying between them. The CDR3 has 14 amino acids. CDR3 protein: CASSGPGARGPQHF. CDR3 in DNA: TGTGCCAGCAGCGGCCCCGGGGCCAGGGGGCCCCAGCATTTT.

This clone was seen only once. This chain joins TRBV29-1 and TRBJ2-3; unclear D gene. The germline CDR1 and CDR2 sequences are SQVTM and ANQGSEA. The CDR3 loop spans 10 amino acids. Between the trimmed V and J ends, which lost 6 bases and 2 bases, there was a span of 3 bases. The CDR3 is CSVHTDTQYF. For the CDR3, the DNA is TGCAGCGTCCACACAGATACGCAGTATTTT.

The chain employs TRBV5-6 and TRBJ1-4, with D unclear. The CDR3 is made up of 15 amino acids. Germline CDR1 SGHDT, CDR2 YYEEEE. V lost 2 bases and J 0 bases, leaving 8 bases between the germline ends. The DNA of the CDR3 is TGTGCCAGCAGCTTTAGGGAGGCAACTAATGAAAAACTGTTTTTT. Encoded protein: CASSFREATNEKLFF.

The CDR3 here is CASSYQSGEKLFF. The CDR3, as DNA: TGCGCCAGCAGCTACCAAAGTGGTGAAAAACTGTTTTTT. V gene TRBV5-1 combines with J gene TRBJ1-4; D is unclear. This CDR3 spans 13 amino acids. Trimming took off 3 bases at V and 7 bases at J, with 10 bases between the two ends. Germline V lookup: CDR1 SGHRS, CDR2 YFSETQ.

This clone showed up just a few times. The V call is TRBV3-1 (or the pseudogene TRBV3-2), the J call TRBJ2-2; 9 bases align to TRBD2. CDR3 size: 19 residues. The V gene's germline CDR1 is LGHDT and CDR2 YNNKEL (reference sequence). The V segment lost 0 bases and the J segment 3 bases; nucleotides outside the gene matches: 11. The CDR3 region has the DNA TGTGCCAGCAGCCAAGAAAGCTGGCTAGCGGGGAGTTACACCGGGGAGCTGTTTTTT. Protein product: CASSQESWLAGSYTGELFF.

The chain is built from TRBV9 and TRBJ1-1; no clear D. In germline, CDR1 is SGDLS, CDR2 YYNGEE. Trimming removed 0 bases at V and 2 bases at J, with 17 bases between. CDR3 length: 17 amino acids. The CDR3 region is CASSVGLKGGPNTEAFF. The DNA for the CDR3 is TGTGCCAGCAGCGTAGGACTTAAAGGTGGCCCTAACACTGAAGCTTTCTTT.

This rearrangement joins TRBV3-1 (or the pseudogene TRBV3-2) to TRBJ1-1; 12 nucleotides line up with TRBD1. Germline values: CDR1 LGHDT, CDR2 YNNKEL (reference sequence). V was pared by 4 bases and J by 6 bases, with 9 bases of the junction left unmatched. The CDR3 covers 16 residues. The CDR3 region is CASSRILGQGAAEAFF. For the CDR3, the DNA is TGTGCCAGCAGCCGCATTCTGGGACAGGGGGCGGCTGAAGCTTTCTTT.

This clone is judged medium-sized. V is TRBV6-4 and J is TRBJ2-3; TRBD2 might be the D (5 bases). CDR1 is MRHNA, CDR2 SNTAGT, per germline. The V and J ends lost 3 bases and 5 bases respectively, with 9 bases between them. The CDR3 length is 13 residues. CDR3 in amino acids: CASSDLAGDTQYF. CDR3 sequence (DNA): TGTGCCAGCAGTGATCTAGCAGGAGATACGCAGTATTTT.

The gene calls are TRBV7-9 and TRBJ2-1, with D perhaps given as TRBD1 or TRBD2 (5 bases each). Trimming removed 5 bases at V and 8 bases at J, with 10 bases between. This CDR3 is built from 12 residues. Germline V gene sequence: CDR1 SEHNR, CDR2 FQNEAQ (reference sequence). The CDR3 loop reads CASSRVGDEQFF. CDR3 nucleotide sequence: TGTGCCAGCAGCCGGGTGGGGGATGAGCAGTTCTTC.

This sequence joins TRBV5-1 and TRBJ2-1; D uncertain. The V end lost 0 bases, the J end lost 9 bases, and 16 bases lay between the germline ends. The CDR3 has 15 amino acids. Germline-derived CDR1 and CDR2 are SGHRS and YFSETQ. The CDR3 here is CASSLVVSAKREQFF. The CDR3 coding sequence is TGCGCCAGCAGCTTGGTTGTGTCCGCTAAGCGTGAGCAGTTCTTC.

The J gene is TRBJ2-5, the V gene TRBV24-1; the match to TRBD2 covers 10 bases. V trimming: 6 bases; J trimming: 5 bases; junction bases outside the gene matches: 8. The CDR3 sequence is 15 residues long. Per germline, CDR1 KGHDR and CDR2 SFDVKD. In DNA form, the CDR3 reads TGTGCCACCAGTACGTTACTAGCGGGGCGGGAGACCCAGTACTTC. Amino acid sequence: CATSTLLAGRETQYF.

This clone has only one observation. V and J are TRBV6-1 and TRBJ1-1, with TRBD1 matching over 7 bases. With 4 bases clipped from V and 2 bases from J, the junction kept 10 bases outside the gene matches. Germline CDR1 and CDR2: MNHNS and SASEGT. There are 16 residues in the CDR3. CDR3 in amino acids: CASSAPLGQLNTEAFF. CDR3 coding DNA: TGTGCCAGCAGTGCCCCGTTGGGACAGTTAAACACTGAAGCTTTCTTT.

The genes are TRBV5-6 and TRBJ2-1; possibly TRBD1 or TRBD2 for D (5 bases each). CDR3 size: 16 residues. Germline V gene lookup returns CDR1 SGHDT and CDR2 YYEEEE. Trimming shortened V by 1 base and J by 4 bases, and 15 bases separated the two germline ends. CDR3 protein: CASSLYGIGAYNEQFF. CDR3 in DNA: TGTGCCAGCAGCTTGTATGGTATCGGGGCGTACAATGAGCAGTTCTTC.

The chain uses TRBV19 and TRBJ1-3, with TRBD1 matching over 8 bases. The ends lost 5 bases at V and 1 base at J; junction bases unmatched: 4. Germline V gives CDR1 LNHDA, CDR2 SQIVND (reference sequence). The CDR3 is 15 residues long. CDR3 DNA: TGTGCCAGTAGTCCATGGACAGGGTCTGGAAACACCATATATTTT. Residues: CASSPWTGSGNTIYF.

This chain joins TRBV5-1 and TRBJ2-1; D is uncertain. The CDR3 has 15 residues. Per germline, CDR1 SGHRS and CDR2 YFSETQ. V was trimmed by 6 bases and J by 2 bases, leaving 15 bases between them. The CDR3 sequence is CASTRIPGPYNEQFF. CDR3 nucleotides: TGCGCCAGCACCCGGATCCCAGGTCCCTACAATGAGCAGTTCTTC.

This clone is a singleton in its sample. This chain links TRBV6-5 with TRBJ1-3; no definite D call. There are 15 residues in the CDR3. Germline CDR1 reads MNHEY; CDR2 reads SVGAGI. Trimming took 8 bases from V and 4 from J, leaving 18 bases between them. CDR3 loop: CASLIAARSGNTIYF. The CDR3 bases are TGTGCCAGCTTAATTGCAGCCCGGTCAGGAAACACCATATATTTT.

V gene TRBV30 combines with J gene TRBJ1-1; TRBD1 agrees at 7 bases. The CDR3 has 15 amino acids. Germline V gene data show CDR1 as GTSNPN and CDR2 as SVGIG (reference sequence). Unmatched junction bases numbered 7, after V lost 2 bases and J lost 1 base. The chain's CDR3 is CAWSIFDRANTEAFF. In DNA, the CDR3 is TGTGCCTGGAGTATCTTTGACAGGGCGAACACTGAAGCTTTCTTT.